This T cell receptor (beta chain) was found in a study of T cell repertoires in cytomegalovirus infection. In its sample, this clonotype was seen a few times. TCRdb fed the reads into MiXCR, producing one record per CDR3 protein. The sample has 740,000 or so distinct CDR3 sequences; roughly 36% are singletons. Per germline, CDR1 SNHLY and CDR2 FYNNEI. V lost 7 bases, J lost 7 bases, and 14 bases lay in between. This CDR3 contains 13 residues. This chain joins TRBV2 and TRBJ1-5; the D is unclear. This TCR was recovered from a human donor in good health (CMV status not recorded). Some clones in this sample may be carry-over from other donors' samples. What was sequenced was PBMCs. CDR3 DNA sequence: TGTGCCAGCACCTTTGCACCGGTCCAGCCCCAGCATTTT. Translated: CASTFAPVQPQHF.